Listed below are T cell receptor beta chains from one sample, sequenced in a study of blood T cell repertoires in COVID-19. The repertoire was sequenced with immunoSEQ multiplex PCR; TCRdb's copy has only in-frame clones and lacks some. Of roughly 250,000 clones in the sample, around four fifths are singletons; the top ten hold 5% to 7%. Sequencing input: peripheral blood. These receptors originate from a woman aged 55-70 years with active or convalescent COVID-19. Both conserved end residues are part of each CDR3.

TRBJ1-4	TRBV20-1	CSASRRTGGVANEKLFF
TRBJ2-7	TRBV19	CASSPIAGVGDEQYF
TRBJ2-1	TRBV5-8	CASPRGRQGAFNEQFF
TRBJ1-4	TRBV9	CASSVAPAGGSNEKLFF
TRBJ2-5	TRBV11-2	CASRWGGGEETQYF
TRBJ2-7	TRBV9	CASSVGQAGGPDEQYF
TRBJ2-7	TRBV6-5	CASSKQGATSYEQYF
TRBJ1-3	TRBV5-4	CASSPDRGLGNTIYF
TRBJ2-7	TRBV6-5	CASSSTGVEQYF
TRBJ1-2	TRBV7-2	CASSLGLENYGYTF
TRBJ2-1	TRBV5-1	CASSPFLSGNEQFF
TRBJ2-5	TRBV3-1/TRBV3-2	CASSQDSTPGETQYF
TRBJ1-4	TRBV12-3/TRBV12-4	CASSLIRGEKLFF
TRBJ2-3	TRBV18	CASSPETSGGTDTQYF
TRBJ1-3	TRBV7-9	CASSPGVLPGNTIYF
TRBJ2-2	TRBV3-1/TRBV3-2	CASSQVSLQGGGELFF
TRBJ1-1	TRBV19	CASSTTDRATEAFF
TRBJ2-3	TRBV11-3	CASSFYYGTSTTDTQYF
TRBJ2-2	TRBV28	CASRLAGGAGTGELFF
TRBJ2-1	TRBV7-9	CASSLGLAGEVGYEQFF
TRBJ2-1	TRBV6-2/TRBV6-3	CASSSPDSGRASGNEQFF
TRBJ2-1	TRBV28	CASSAGLDEQFF
TRBJ1-1	TRBV6-5	CASRQGMNTEAFF
TRBJ1-1	TRBV5-1	CASSEELSSRENAFF
TRBJ2-4	TRBV3-1/TRBV3-2	CASSPYRTAGATGNIQYF
TRBJ2-7	TRBV11-2	CASSLGTENYEQYF
TRBJ2-5	TRBV7-8	CASSLALAAEETQYF
TRBJ1-2	TRBV30	CAWTSDRGLGYTF
TRBJ1-5	TRBV19	CATLYSGGAFNQPQHF
TRBJ2-7	TRBV18	CASSQDGEQYF
TRBJ1-2	TRBV19	CASRSGTGGRGYTF
TRBJ2-1	TRBV5-5	CASSPGLAGVREQFF